The 6 T cell receptor beta chains given below trace back to one sample, sequenced in a study of control samples from healthy donors and cancer patients. Some clones are missing from TCRdb's copy, which holds only in-frame ones; the method was immunoSEQ multiplex PCR. Among about 120,000 clones listed, roughly 95% were seen once. Material for sequencing was blood. These receptors all come from a man aged 25 to 40 in good health.

J is TRBJ1-5 and V is TRBV28; the D is unclear. Per the germline V gene, CDR1 is MDHEN and CDR2 is SYDVKM. The CDR3 consists of 13 residues. V shed 5 bases and J shed 6 bases, with 11 bases lying between them. CDR3 region: CASSPYGPQPQHF. The CDR3 DNA sequence: TGTGCCAGCAGTCCTTACGGGCCTCAGCCCCAGCATTTT.

The gene calls are TRBV2 and TRBJ2-2; 9 bases align to TRBD2. The length of the CDR3 is 16 residues. Trimming cost V 5 bases and J 5 bases; bases outside gene matches: 9. The germline V gene encodes CDR1 SNHLY and CDR2 FYNNEI. CDR3 protein: CASSTIAGAPTGELFF. The CDR3 region has the DNA TGTGCCAGCAGTACGATAGCGGGGGCCCCTACCGGGGAGCTGTTTTTT.

The chain links TRBV10-2 to TRBJ1-6; D not resolved. This CDR3 spans 14 amino acids. Germline V gene sequence: CDR1 WSHSY, CDR2 SAAADI. V was cut by 1 base and J by 8 bases, with 9 bases left in between. The DNA for the CDR3 is TGCGCCAGCAGTGAGTACGGCAACCATTCACCCCTCCACTTT. Translated: CASSEYGNHSPLHF.

The V and J genes are TRBV30 and TRBJ2-3; D is possibly TRBD1 (5 bases). V was shortened by 0 bases and J by 0 bases, with 13 bases between the two germline ends. The CDR3 is 16 residues long. Germline V gene lookup returns CDR1 GTSNPN and CDR2 SVGIG (reference sequence). CDR3 loop: CAWSVGLSPSTDTQYF. CDR3 sequence (DNA): TGTGCCTGGAGTGTGGGGCTTAGCCCTAGCACAGATACGCAGTATTTT.

Worth noting for this clone: Other DNA sequences in this specimen translate into the identical CDR3. J is TRBJ2-5 and V is TRBV5-1; a possible D gene is TRBD2 (6 bases). The CDR3 loop spans 17 amino acids. CDR1 is SGHRS and CDR2 is YFSETQ in the germline V gene. V was pared by 0 bases and J by 2 bases, with 17 bases between. CDR3 nucleotides: TGCGCCAGCAGCTTGGGGGGGGTTGGGCCCGTTCAAGAGACCCAGTACTTC. This sequence encodes CASSLGGVGPVQETQYF.

This clone was seen just once. The rearrangement links TRBV7-2 to TRBJ1-1; D is ambiguous. V lost 4 bases to trimming and J lost 0 bases, with 12 bases between them. Germline loops: CDR1 SGHTA, CDR2 FQGNSA. The CDR3 runs to 15 residues. This chain's CDR3 is CASSSPGPMNTEAFF. The CDR3 nucleotides read TGTGCCAGCAGCTCCCCAGGTCCTATGAACACTGAAGCTTTCTTT.